This is a list of T cell receptor beta chains from one sample in a study of blood T cell repertoires in COVID-19. Clones were sequenced by immunoSEQ multiplex PCR, and TCRdb holds only the in-frame ones, with some missing. The data show 450,000 to 600,000 clones, roughly 90% seen once. The specimen was PBMCs or T cells enriched from blood (not recorded which). The origin of the receptors is a woman aged 18-35 years who had recovered from COVID-19. The CDR3 runs from the conserved cysteine through the conserved F or W. A D gene is named only where the DNA matches it firmly. Size is stated for part of the rows, as once, few or many counts, or as a class when the clone is expanded.

clone size	J gene	V gene	D gene	CDR3 protein	CDR3 DNA
.	TRBJ2-7	TRBV15	TRBD1	CATSRGRGTGHSYEQYF	TGTGCCACCAGCAGAGGACGGGGGACAGGGCACTCCTACGAGCAGTACTTC
.	TRBJ2-7	TRBV27	TRBD1	CASRSSDRGSYEQYF	TGTGCCAGCAGATCCTCCGACAGGGGCTCCTACGAGCAGTACTTC
.	TRBJ1-4	TRBV28	.	CASSPRGNEKLFF	TGTGCCAGCAGTCCCCGCGGAAATGAAAAACTGTTTTTT
.	TRBJ1-3	TRBV10-3	TRBD1	CANRRGWVNTIYF	TGTGCCAACCGCAGGGGGTGGGTAAACACCATATATTTT
.	TRBJ2-7	TRBV28	.	CASSLWGRGHPYEQYF	TGTGCCAGCAGTTTATGGGGCAGGGGCCACCCCTACGAGCAGTACTTC
.	TRBJ2-1	TRBV5-1	TRBD2	CASSPSSGVYYNEQFF	TGCGCCAGCAGCCCCTCTAGCGGGGTATATTACAATGAGCAGTTCTTC
.	TRBJ2-1	TRBV12-3/TRBV12-4	TRBD2	CASGAGLASEQFF	TGTGCCAGCGGGGCGGGACTAGCAAGTGAGCAGTTCTTC
.	TRBJ1-1	TRBV30	.	CAWSGWPNTEAFF	TGTGCCTGGAGTGGGTGGCCGAACACTGAAGCTTTCTTT
.	TRBJ1-2	TRBV2	TRBD1	CASSPGQRYGYTF	TGTGCCAGCAGCCCGGGACAGAGGTATGGCTACACCTTC
.	TRBJ2-2	TRBV18	.	CASSLLSPGVANTGELFF	TGTGCCAGCTCACTACTGAGTCCGGGGGTCGCGAACACCGGGGAGCTGTTTTTT
once	TRBJ2-7	TRBV7-7	TRBD1	CASSLPQPTLGQGSYEQYF	TGTGCTAGCAGCTTACCCCAACCCACCCTGGGACAGGGGAGCTACGAGCAGTACTTC
.	TRBJ1-4	TRBV5-6	TRBD1	CASSFTGTASREKLFF	TGTGCCAGCAGCTTTACCGGGACAGCATCGAGGGAAAAACTGTTTTTT